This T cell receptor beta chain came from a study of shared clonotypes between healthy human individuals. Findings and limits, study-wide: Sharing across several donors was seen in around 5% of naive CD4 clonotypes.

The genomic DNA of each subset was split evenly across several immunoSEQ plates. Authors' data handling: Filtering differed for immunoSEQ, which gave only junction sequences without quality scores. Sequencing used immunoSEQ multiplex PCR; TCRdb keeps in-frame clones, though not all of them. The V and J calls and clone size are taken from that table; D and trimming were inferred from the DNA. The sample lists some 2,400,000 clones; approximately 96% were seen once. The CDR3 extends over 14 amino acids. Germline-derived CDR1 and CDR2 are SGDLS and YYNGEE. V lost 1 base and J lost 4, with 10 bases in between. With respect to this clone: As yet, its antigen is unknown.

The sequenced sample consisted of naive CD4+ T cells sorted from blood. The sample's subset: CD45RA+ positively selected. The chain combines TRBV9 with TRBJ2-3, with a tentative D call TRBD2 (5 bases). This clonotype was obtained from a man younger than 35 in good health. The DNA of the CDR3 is TGTGCCAGCAGCGTACGGGGAGTCCCAGATACGCAGTATTTT. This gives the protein CASSVRGVPDTQYF.